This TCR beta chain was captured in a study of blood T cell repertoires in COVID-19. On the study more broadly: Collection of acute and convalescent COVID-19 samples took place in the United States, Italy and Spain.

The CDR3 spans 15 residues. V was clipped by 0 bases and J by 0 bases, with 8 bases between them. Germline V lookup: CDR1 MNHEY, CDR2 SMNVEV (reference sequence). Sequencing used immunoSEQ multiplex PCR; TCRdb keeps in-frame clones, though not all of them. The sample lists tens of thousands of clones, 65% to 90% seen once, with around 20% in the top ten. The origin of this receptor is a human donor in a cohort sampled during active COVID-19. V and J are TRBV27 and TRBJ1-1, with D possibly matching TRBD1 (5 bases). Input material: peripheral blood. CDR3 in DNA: TGTGCCAGCAGTTTATCACCAGGGATGAACACTGAAGCTTTCTTT. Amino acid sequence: CASSLSPGMNTEAFF.